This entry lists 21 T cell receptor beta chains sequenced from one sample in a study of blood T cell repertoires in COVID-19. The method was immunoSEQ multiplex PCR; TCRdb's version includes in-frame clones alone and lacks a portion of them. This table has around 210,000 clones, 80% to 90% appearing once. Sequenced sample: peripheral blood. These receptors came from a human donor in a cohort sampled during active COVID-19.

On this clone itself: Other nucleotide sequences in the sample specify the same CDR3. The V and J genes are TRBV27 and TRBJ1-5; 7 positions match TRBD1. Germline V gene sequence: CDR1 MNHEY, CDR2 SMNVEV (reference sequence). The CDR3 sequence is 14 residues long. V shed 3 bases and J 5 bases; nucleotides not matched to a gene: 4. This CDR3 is CASSFGQGDQPQHF. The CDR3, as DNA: TGTGCCAGCAGTTTCGGGCAGGGGGATCAGCCCCAGCATTTT.

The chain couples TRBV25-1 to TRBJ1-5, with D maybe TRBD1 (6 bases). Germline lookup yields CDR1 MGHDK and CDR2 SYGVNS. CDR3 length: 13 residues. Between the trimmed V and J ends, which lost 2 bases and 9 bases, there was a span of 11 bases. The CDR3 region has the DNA TGTGCCAGCAGTGAAAGGGGGATTGGGCCCCAGCATTTT. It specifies CASSERGIGPQHF.

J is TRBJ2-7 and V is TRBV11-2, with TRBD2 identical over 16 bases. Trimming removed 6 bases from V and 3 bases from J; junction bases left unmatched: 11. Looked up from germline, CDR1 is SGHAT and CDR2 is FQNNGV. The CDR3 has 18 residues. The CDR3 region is CASRGPGLAGGGVYEQYF. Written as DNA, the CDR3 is TGTGCCAGCAGGGGACCGGGACTAGCGGGAGGGGGGGTCTACGAGCAGTACTTC.

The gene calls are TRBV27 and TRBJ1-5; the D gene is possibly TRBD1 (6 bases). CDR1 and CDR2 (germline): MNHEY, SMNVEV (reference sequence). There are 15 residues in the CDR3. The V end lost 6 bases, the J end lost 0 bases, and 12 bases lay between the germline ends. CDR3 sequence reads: CASRLRDTSNQPQHF. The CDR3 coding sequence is TGTGCCAGCAGGCTTCGGGACACTAGCAATCAGCCCCAGCATTTT.

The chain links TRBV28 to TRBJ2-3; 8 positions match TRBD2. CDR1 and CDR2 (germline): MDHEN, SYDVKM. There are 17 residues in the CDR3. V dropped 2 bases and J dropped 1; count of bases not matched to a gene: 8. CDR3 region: CASSLAGGPLGTDTQYF. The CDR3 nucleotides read TGTGCCAGCAGTTTAGCGGGAGGCCCCTTGGGCACAGATACGCAGTATTTT.

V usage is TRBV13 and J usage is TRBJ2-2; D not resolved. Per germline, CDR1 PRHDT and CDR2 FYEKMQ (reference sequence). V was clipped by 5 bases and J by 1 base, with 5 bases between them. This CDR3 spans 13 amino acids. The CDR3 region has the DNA TGTGCCAGCAGCCCTCTGAACACCGGGGAGCTGTTTTTT. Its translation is CASSPLNTGELFF.

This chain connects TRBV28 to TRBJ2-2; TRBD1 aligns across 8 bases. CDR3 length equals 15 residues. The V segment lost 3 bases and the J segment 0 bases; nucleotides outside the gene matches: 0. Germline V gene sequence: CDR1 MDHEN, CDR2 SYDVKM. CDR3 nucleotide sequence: TGTGCCAGCAGTTTGGGACAGGCGAACACCGGGGAGCTGTTTTTT. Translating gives CASSLGQANTGELFF.

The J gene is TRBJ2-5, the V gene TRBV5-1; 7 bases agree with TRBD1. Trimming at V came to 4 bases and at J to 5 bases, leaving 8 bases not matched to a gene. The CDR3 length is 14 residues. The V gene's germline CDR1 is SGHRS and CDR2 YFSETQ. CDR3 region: CASSRRQGGETQYF. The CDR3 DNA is TGCGCCAGCAGCCGGAGACAGGGCGGGGAGACCCAGTACTTC.

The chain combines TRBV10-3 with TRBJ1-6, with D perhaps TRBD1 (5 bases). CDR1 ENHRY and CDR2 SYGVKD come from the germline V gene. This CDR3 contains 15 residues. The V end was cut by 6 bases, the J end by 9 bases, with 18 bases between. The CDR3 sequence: CAIRQAGQMGSPLHF. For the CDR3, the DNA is TGTGCCATCAGACAGGCCGGTCAAATGGGTTCACCCCTCCACTTT.

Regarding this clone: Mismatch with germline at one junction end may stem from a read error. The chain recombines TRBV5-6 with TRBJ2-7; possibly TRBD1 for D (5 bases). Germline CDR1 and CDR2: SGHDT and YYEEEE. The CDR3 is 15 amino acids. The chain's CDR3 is CVSSPARQTSYEQYF. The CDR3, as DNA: TGTGTCAGCAGCCCCGCGAGACAGACAAGCTACGAGCAGTACTTC.

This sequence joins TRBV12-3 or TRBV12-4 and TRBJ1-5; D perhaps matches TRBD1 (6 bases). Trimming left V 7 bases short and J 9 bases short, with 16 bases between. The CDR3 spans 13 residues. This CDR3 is CASTTKPTGPQHF. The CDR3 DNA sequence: TGTGCCAGCACCACAAAACCGACAGGGCCCCAGCATTTT.

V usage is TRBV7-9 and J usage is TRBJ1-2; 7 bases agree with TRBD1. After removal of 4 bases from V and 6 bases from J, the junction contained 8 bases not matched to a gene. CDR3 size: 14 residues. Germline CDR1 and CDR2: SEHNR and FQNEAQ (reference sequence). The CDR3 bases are TGTGCCAGCAGCTATGAGGCCGGGACAGATGGCTACACCTTC. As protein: CASSYEAGTDGYTF.

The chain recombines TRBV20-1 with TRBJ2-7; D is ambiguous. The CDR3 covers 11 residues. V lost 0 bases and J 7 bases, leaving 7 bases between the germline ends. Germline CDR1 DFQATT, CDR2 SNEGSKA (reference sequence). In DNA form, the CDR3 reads TGCAGTGCTAGAGATAGGCGGGAGCAGTACTTC. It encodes CSARDRREQYF.

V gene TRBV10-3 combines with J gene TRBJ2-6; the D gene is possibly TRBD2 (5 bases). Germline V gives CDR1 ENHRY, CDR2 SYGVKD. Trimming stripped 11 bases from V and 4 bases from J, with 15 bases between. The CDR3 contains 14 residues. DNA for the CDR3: TGTGCCGCCGGAGCGGCACCGGGGGCCAACGTCCTGACTTTC. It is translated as CAAGAAPGANVLTF.

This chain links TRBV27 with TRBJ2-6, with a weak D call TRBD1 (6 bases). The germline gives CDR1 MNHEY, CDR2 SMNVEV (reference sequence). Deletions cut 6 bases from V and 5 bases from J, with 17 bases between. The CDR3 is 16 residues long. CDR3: CASRPTGSGWANVLTF. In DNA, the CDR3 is TGTGCCAGCAGGCCCACAGGGTCCGGGTGGGCCAACGTCCTGACTTTC.

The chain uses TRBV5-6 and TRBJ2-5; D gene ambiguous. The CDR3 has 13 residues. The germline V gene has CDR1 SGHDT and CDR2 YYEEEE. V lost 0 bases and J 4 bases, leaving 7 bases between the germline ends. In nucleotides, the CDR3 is TGTGCCAGCAGCTTGGCTCCGGGAGAGACCCAGTACTTC. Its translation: CASSLAPGETQYF.

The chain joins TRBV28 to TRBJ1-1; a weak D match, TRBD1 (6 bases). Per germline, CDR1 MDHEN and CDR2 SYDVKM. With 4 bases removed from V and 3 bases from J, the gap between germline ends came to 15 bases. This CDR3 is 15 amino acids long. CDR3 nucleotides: TGTGCCAGCAGTTCTACAGGGTCCAGGGACACTGAAGCTTTCTTT. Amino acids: CASSSTGSRDTEAFF.

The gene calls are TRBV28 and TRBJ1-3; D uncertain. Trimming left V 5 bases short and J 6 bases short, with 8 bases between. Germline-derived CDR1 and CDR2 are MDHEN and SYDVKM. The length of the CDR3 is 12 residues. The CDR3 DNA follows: TGTGCCAGCAGTCCCTCCCCAAACACCATATATTTT. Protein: CASSPSPNTIYF.

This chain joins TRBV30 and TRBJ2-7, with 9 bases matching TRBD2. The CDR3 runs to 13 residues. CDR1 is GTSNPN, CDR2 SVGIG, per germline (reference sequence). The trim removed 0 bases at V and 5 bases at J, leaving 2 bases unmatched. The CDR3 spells CAWSVSSGNEQYF. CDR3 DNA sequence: TGTGCCTGGAGTGTATCTAGCGGGAACGAGCAGTACTTC.

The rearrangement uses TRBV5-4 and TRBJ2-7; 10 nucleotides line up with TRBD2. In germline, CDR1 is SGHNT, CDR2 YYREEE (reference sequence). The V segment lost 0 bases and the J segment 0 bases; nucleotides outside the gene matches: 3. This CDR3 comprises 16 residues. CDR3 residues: CASSLGTSGYSYEQYF. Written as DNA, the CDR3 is TGTGCCAGCAGCTTGGGGACTAGCGGATACTCCTACGAGCAGTACTTC.

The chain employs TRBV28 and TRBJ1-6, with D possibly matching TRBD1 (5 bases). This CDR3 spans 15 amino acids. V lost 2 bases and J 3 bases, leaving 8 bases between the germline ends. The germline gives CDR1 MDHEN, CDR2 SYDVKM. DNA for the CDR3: TGTGCCAGCAGTTTACACGGGGGCTATAATTCACCCCTCCACTTT. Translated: CASSLHGGYNSPLHF.